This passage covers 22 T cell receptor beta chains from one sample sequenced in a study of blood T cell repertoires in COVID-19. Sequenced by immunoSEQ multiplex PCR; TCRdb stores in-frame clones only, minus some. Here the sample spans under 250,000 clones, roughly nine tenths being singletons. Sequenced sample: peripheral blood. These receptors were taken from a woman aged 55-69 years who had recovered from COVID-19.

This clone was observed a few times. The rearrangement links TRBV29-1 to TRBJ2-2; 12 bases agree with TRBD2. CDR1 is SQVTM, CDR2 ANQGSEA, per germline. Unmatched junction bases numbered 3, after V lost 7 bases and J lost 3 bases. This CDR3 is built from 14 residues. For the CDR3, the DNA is TGCAGCGGACGACTAGCGGGGGACACCGGGGAGCTGTTTTTT. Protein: CSGRLAGDTGELFF.

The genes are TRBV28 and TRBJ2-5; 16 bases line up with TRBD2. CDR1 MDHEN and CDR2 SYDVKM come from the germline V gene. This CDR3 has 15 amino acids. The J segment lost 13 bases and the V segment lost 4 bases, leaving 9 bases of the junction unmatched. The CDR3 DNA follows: TGTGCCAGCAGTTCCCACGGGACTAGCGGGGGGGCCGGGTACTTC. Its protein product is CASSSHGTSGGAGYF.

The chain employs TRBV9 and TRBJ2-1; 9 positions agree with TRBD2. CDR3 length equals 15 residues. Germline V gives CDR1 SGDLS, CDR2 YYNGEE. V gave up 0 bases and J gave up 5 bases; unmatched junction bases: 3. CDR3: CASSVVSGGNNEQFF. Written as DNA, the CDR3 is TGTGCCAGCAGCGTAGTTAGCGGGGGAAACAATGAGCAGTTCTTC.

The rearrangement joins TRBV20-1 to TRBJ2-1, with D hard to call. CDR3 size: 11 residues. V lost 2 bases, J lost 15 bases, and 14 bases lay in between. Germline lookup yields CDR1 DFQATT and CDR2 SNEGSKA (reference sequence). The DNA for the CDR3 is TGCAGTGCTAGACGAACTGAGCTAAGGTTCTTC. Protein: CSARRTELRFF.

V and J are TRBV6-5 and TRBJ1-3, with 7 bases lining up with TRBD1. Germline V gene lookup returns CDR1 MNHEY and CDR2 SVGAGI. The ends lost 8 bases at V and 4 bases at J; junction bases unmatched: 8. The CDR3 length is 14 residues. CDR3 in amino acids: CASAPTGLGNTIYF. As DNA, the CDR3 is TGTGCCAGCGCGCCGACAGGGCTCGGAAACACCATATATTTT.

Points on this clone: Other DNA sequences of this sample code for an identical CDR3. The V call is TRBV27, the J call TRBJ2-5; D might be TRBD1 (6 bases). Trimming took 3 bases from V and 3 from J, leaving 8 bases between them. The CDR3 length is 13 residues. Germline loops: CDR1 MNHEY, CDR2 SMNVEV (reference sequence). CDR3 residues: CASSFRQEETQYF. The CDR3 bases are TGTGCCAGCAGTTTTCGACAGGAAGAGACCCAGTACTTC.

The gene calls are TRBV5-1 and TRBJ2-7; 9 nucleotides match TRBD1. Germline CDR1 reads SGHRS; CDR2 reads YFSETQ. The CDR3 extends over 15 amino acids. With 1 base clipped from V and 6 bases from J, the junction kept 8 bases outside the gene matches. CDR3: CASSLFPGQGLEQYF. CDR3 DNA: TGCGCCAGCAGCTTGTTCCCGGGACAGGGTCTCGAGCAGTACTTC.

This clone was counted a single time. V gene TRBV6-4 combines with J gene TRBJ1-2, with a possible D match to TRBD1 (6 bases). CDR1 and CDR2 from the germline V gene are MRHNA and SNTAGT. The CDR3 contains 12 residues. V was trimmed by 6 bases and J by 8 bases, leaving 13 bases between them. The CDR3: CASRQGSGGYTF. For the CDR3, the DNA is TGTGCCAGCAGACAGGGTTCAGGAGGCTACACCTTC.

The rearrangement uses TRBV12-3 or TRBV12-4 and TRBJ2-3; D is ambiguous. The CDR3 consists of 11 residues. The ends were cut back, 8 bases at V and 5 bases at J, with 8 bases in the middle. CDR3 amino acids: CASSYVDTQYF. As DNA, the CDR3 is TGTGCCAGCTCCTATGTAGATACGCAGTATTTT.

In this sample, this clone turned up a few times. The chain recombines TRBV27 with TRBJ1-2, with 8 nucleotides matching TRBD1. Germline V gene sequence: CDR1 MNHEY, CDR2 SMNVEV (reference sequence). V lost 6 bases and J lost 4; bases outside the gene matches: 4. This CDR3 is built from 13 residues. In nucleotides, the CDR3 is TGTGCCAGCAGCCAGGGGGCAAGCTATGGCTACACCTTC. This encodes CASSQGASYGYTF.

CDR3 nucleotide sequence: TGTGCCAGCTGTCGCTTCGAGCGGGGAAGTGAAGAGACCCAGTACTTC. It specifies CASCRFERGSEETQYF. The chain couples TRBV28 to TRBJ2-5, with 7 bases lining up with TRBD2. Germline CDR1 reads MDHEN; CDR2 reads SYDVKM. The CDR3 consists of 16 residues. V gave up 8 bases and J gave up 3 bases; unmatched junction bases: 15.

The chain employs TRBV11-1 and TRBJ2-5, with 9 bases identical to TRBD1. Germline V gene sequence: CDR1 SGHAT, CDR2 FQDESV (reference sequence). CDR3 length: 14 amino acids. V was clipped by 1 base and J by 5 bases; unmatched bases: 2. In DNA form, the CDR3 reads TGTGCCAGCAGCTTAGGCGGGACAGGGGAGACCCAGTACTTC. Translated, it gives CASSLGGTGETQYF.

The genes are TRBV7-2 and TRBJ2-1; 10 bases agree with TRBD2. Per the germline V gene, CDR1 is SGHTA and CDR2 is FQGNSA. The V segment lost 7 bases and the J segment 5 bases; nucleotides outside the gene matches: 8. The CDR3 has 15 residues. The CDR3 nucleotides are TGTGCCAGCACCTTGTGGCTAGCGGGGGACAATGAGCAGTTCTTC. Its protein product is CASTLWLAGDNEQFF.

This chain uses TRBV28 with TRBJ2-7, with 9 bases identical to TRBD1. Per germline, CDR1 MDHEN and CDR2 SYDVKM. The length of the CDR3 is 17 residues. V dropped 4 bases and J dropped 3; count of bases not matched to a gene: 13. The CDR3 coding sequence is TGTGCCAGCAGTTGGCCATTTCGGACAGGGGCTGGCTACGAGCAGTACTTC. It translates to CASSWPFRTGAGYEQYF.

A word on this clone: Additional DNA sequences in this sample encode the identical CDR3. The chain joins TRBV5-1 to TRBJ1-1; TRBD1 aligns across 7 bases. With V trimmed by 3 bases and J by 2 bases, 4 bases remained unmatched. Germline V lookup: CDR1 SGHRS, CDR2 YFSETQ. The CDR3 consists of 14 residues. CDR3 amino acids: CASSSGQPNTEAFF. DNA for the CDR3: TGCGCCAGCAGCTCGGGACAGCCAAACACTGAAGCTTTCTTT.

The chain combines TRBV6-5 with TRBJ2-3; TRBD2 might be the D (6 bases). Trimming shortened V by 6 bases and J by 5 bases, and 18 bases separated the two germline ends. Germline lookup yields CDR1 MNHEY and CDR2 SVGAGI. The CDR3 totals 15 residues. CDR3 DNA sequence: TGTGCCAGCAGCCGGGACTTTCGGATAGTAGATACGCAGTATTTT. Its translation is CASSRDFRIVDTQYF.

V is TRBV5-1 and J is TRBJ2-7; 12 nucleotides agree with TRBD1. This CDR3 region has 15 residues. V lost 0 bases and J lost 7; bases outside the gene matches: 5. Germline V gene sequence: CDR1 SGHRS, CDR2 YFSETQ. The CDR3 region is CASSLAGQGAREQYF. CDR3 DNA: TGCGCCAGCAGCTTGGCGGGACAGGGGGCGAGGGAGCAGTACTTC. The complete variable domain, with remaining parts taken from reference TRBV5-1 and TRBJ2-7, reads KAGVTQTPRYLIKTRGQQVTLSCSPISGHRSVSWYQQTPGQGLQFLFEYFSETQRNKGNFPGRFSGRQFSNSRSEMNVSTLELGDSALYLCASSLAGQGAREQYFGPGTRLTVT.

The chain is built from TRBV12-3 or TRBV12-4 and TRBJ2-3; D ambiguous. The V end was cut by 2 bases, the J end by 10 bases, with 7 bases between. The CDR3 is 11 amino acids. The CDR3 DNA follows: TGTGCCAGCAGTTTACGCTATGCGCAGTATTTT. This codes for CASSLRYAQYF.

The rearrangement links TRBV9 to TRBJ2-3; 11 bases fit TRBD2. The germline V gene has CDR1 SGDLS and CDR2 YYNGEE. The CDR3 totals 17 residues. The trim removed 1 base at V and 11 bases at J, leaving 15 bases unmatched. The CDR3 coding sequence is TGTGCCAGCAGCGTATCCCCTCTAGCGGGGGGCCGAGTGGGGCAGTATTTT. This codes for CASSVSPLAGGRVGQYF.

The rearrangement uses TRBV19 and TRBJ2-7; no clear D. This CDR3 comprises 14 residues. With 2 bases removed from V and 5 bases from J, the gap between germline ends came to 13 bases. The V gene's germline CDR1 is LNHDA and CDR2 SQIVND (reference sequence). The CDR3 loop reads CASSISGQLNEQYF. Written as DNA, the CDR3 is TGTGCCAGTAGTATATCTGGGCAATTGAACGAGCAGTACTTC. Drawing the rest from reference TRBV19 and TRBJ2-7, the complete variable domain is DGGITQSPKYLFRKEGQNVTLSCEQNLNHDAMYWYRQDPGQGLRLIYYSQIVNDFQKGDIAEGYSVSREKKESFPLTVTSAQKNPTAFYLCASSISGQLNEQYFGPGTRLTVT.

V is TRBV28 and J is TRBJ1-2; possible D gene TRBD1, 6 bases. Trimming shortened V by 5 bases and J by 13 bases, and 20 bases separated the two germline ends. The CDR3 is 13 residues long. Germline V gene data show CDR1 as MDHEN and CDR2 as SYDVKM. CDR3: CASSTRQAGGSTF. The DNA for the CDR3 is TGTGCCAGCAGTACCCGACAGGCCGGGGGGTCCACCTTC.

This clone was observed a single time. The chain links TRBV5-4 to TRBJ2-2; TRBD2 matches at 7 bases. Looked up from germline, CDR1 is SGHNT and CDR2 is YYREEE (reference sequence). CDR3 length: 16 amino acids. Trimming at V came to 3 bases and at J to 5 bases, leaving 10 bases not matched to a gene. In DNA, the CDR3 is TGTGCCAGCAGCTCAGGGACTAACCCTGGGACCGGGGAGCTGTTTTTT. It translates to CASSSGTNPGTGELFF.